This entry lists 11 T cell receptor beta chains sequenced from one sample in a study of tumor-infiltrating lymphocytes in oesophageal squamous cell carcinoma. TCRdb used MiXCR to reprocess the PCR reads, holding one entry per CDR3 protein. The sample lists about 25,000 distinct CDR3 sequences; roughly 35% were seen once. Material: esophageal tumor tissue. These receptors all come from a male donor with esophageal squamous cell carcinoma.

The genes are TRBV6-6 and TRBJ2-1; a weak D match, TRBD2 (6 bases). The CDR3 runs to 16 residues. In germline, CDR1 is MNHNY, CDR2 SVGAGI (reference sequence). V lost 0 bases, J lost 2 bases, and 11 bases lay in between. The CDR3 sequence: CASSYSPVAAYNEQFF. The CDR3 nucleotides read TGTGCCAGCAGTTACTCCCCGGTAGCGGCCTACAATGAGCAGTTCTTC.

The CDR3 spells CASSLSSQGGELFF. CDR3 coding DNA: TGTGCCAGCAGCTTAAGCTCCCAGGGTGGGGAGCTGTTTTTT. The chain joins TRBV7-3 to TRBJ2-2; D possibly corresponds to TRBD1 (5 bases). The CDR3 has 14 amino acids. Germline CDR1 is SGHTA and CDR2 is FQGTGA. V lost 1 base, J lost 8 bases, and 11 bases lay in between.

V gene TRBV27 combines with J gene TRBJ2-1; D is unresolved. The CDR3 covers 13 residues. The V gene lost 7 bases and the J gene lost 12 bases, with 19 bases spanning the gap. Germline V gene data show CDR1 as MNHEY and CDR2 as SMNVEV (reference sequence). This chain's CDR3 is CASNNLDRSGQFF. CDR3 bases: TGTGCCAGCAATAATTTGGATCGGTCGGGGCAGTTCTTC.

This clonotype was seen repeatedly, ten times or more. CDR3 nucleotide sequence: TGTGCCAGCAGGACTAGCGGGAGCCATGAGCAGTTCTTC. This translates into CASRTSGSHEQFF. The chain joins TRBV14 to TRBJ2-1; 12 nucleotides line up with TRBD2. V lost 6 bases to trimming and J lost 8 bases; unmatched junction nucleotides: 2. Looked up from germline, CDR1 is SGHDN and CDR2 is FVKESK. The CDR3 is 13 amino acids.

The chain is built from TRBV6-1 and TRBJ2-4, with 7 bases fitting TRBD1. The J call may be faulty, since TRBJ2-7 better matches the DNA end. The CDR3 is 15 residues long. Germline V gene data show CDR1 as MNHNS and CDR2 as SASEGT. CDR3 amino acids: CASSEGGTAAYEQYF. The CDR3 coding sequence is TGTGCCAGCAGTGAAGGAGGGACAGCAGCCTACGAGCAGTACTTC.

This clonotype occurred many times. The chain uses TRBV11-2 and TRBJ2-1, with D unclear. Between the trimmed V and J ends, which lost 1 base and 5 bases, there was a span of 6 bases. The CDR3 totals 13 residues. Germline CDR1 reads SGHAT; CDR2 reads FQNNGV. CDR3 sequence: CASSLARDNEQFF. CDR3 DNA: TGTGCCAGCAGCTTAGCCCGGGACAATGAGCAGTTCTTC.

The chain employs TRBV28 and TRBJ2-2, with 8 bases fitting TRBD2. The CDR3 contains 14 residues. Germline CDR1 is MDHEN and CDR2 is SYDVKM. The ends lost 8 bases at V and 6 bases at J; junction bases unmatched: 8. CDR3: CASLGTRSAGELFF. CDR3 bases: TGTGCCAGCCTCGGGACTAGGTCCGCCGGGGAGCTGTTTTTT.

This clonotype was seen a handful of times. This chain connects TRBV7-9 to TRBJ2-5; D remains unclear. Germline V gene lookup returns CDR1 SEHNR and CDR2 FQNEAQ (reference sequence). The CDR3 is made up of 17 amino acids. The V gene lost 0 bases and the J gene lost 2 bases, with 16 bases spanning the gap. The chain's CDR3 is CASSLAPGRYVQETQYF. The CDR3 DNA reads TGTGCCAGCAGCTTAGCGCCAGGTCGTTATGTGCAAGAGACCCAGTACTTC.

As to this clonotype: In this CDR3 the conserved last residue, phenylalanine or tryptophan, is missing, so a read error is likely. Because the CDR3's place on the DNA is in doubt, the DNA is left out and the CDR3 is given as listed by TCRdb. The rearrangement links TRBV7-3 to TRBJ2-3; TRBD2 reflects the table's D call only, with no check against the DNA. From its first to its last residue, the CDR3 has 15 amino acids. The germline gives CDR1 SGHTA, CDR2 FQGTGA. CDR3 amino acids: CASSLSSGETQYFGP.

The chain joins TRBV2 to TRBJ1-1, with D unresolved. The CDR3 has 14 residues. The V gene lost 7 bases and the J gene lost 0 bases, with 12 bases spanning the gap. Germline assignment: CDR1 SNHLY and CDR2 FYNNEI. The CDR3 nucleotides read TGTGCCAGCATCGAACAGCTCCTGAACACTGAAGCTTTCTTT. Its translation is CASIEQLLNTEAFF.

This clonotype was seen just once. J is TRBJ2-3 and V is TRBV28; 12 nucleotides line up with TRBD2. The germline CDR1 and CDR2 sequences are MDHEN and SYDVKM. The CDR3 is 17 amino acids. With V trimmed by 3 bases and J by 6 bases, 10 bases remained unmatched. CDR3 nucleotide sequence: TGTGCCAGCAGTTTTATAGTGACTAGCGGGAGCGGTGATACGCAGTATTTT. As protein: CASSFIVTSGSGDTQYF.